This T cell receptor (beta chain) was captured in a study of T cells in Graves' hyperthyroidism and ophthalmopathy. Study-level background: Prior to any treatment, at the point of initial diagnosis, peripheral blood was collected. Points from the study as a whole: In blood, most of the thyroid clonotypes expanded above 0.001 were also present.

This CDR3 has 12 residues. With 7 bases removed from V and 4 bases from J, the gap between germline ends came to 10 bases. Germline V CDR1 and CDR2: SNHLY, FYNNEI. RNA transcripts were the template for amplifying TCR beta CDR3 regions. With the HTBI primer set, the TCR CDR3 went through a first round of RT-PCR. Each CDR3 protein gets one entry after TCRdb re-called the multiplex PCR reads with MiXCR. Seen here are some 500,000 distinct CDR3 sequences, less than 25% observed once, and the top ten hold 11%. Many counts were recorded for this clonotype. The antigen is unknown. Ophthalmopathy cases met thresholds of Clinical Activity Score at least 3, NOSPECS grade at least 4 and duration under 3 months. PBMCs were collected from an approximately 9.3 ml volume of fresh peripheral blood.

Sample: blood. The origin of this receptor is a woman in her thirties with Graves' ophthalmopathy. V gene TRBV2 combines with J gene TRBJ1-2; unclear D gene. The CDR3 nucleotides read TGTGCCAGCACTGGCCTGGGCTATGGCTACACCTTC. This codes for CASTGLGYGYTF.